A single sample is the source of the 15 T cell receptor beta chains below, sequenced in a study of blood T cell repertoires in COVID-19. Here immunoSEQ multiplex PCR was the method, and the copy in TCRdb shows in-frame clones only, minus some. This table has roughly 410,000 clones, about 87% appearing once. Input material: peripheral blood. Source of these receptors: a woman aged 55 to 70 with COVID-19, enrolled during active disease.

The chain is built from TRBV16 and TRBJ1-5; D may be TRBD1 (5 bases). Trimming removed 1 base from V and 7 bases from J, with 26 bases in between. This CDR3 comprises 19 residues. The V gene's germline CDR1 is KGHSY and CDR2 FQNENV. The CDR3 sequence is CASSQYGTGGVRRDQPQHF. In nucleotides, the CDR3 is TGTGCCAGCAGCCAATATGGTACGGGCGGCGTTCGGCGGGACCAGCCCCAGCATTTT.

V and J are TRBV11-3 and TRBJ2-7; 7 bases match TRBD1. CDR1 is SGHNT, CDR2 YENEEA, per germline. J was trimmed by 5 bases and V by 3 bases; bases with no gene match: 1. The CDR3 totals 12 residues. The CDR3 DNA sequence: TGTGCCAGCAGCTTCGGGACAGACGAGCAGTACTTC. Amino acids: CASSFGTDEQYF.

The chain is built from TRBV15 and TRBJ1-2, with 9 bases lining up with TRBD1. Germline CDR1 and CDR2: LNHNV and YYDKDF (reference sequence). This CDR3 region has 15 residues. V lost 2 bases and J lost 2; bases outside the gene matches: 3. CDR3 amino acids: CATSRRGQGNYGYTF. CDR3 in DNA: TGTGCCACCAGCAGAAGAGGACAGGGGAACTATGGCTACACCTTC.

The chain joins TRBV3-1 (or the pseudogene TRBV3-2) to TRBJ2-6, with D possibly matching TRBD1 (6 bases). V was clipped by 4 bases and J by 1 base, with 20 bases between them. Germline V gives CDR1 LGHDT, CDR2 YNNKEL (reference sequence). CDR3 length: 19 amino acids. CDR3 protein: CASSPIWGRQDSGANVLTF. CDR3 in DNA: TGTGCCAGCAGCCCTATCTGGGGGCGACAGGATTCTGGGGCCAACGTCCTGACTTTC.

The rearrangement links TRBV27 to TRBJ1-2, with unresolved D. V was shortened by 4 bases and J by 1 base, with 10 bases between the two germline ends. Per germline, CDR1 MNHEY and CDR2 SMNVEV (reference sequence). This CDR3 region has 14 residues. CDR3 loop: CASSSGLLNYGYTF. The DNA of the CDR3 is TGTGCCAGCAGTTCCGGACTTCTTAACTATGGCTACACCTTC.

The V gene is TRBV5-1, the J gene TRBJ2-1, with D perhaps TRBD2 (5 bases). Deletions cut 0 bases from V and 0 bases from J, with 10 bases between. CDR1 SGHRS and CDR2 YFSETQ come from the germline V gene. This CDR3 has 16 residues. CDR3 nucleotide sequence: TGCGCCAGCAGCTTGGTGGAGCGGACCTCCTACAATGAGCAGTTCTTC. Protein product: CASSLVERTSYNEQFF.

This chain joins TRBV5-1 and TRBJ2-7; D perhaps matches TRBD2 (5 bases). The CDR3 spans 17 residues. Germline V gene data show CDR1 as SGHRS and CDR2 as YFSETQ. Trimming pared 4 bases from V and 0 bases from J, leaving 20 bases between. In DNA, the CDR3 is TGCGCCAGCAGCCTAGCCCCCCGGACGGTACTCTCCTACGAGCAGTACTTC. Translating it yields CASSLAPRTVLSYEQYF.

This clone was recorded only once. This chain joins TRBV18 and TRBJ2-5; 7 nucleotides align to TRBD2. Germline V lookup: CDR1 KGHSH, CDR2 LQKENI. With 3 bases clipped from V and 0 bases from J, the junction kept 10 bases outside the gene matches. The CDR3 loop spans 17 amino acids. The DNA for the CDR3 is TGTGCCAGCTCACCTCTCCCGGCTAGCGGTTACCAAGAGACCCAGTACTTC. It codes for CASSPLPASGYQETQYF.

CDR3 sequence: CASSFELLGAGNTIYF. The CDR3 DNA sequence: TGTGCCAGCAGCTTCGAATTGTTGGGAGCCGGAAACACCATATATTTT. This rearrangement joins TRBV11-2 to TRBJ1-3, with D unresolved. The V end lost 3 bases, the J end lost 4 bases, and 16 bases lay between the germline ends. The CDR3 loop spans 16 amino acids. In germline, CDR1 is SGHAT, CDR2 FQNNGV.

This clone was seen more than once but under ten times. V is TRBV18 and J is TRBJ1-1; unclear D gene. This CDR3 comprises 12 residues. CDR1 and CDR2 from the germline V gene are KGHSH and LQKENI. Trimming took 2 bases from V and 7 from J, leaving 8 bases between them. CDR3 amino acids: CASSPGLYEAFF. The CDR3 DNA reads TGTGCCAGCTCACCAGGGCTCTATGAAGCTTTCTTT.

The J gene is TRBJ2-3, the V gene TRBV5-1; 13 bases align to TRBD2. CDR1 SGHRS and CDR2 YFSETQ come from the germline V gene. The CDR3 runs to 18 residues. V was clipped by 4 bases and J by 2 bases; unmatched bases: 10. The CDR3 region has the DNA TGCGCCAGCAGCCGAGTCACTAGCGGGGGGGACCTCACAGATACGCAGTATTTT. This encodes CASSRVTSGGDLTDTQYF.

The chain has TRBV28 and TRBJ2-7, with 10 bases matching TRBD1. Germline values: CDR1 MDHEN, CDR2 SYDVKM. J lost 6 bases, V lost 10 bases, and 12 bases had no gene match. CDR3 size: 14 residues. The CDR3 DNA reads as TGTGCCATCCACCGGGACAGGGGTTCCCGCGAGCAGTACTTC. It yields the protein CAIHRDRGSREQYF.

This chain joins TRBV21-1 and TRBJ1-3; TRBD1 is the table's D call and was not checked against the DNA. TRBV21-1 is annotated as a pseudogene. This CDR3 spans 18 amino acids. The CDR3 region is CASSKVLPTGVAGNTIYF. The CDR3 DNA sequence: TGTGCCAGCAGCAAAGTTCTCCCGACAGGGGTGGCTGGAAACACCATATATTTT.

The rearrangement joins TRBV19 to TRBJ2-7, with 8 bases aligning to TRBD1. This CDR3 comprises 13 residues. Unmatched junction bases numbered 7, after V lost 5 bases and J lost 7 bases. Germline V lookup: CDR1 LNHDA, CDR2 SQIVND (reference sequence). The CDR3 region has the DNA TGTGCCAGTAGTCCAGGGGGCCAGGGGGAGCAGTACTTC. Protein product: CASSPGGQGEQYF.

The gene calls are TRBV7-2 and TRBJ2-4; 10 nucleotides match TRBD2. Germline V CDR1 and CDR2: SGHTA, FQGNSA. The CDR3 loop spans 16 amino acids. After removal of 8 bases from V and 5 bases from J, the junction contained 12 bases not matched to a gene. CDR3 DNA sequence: TGTGCCAGCTCCCCTTCAGCGGGGGGGCGGGAAAACATTCAGTACTTC. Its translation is CASSPSAGGRENIQYF.